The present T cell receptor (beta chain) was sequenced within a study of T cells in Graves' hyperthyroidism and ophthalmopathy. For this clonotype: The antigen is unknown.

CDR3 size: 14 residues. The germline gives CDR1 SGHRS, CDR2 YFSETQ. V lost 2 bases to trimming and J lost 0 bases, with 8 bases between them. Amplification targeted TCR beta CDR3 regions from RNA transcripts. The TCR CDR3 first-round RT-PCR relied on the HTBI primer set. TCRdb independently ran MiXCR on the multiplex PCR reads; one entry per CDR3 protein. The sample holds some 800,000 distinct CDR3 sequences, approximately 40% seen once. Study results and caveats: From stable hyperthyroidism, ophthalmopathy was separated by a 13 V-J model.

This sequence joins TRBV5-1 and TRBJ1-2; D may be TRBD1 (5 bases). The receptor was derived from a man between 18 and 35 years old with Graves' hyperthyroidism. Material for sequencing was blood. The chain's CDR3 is CASSFRVANYGYTF. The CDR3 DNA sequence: TGCGCCAGCAGCTTCAGGGTAGCTAACTATGGCTACACCTTC.